This T cell receptor (beta chain) was retrieved from a study of blood T cell repertoires in COVID-19. Overall study: From the United States, Italy and Spain came samples of acute and convalescent COVID-19. PBMCs, B-cell-depleted T cells, or T cells provided the cDNA or gDNA that made up the material.

Source study methods: Estimated nucleated cell counts came from reference gene primer amplification. The assay was immunoSEQ multiplex PCR, and TCRdb's table has in-frame clones only and misses some. V and J calls and clone size are as listed in that table; D and trimming were resolved from the DNA. The profile covers 200,000 to 300,000 clones, with 70% to 90% appearing a single time and around 6.8% taken by the ten largest. The germline V and J ends were trimmed by 2 bases and 5 bases, with 13 bases remaining between them. There are 14 residues in the CDR3. Germline CDR1 is MGHRA and CDR2 is YSYEKL.

This chain connects TRBV4-1 to TRBJ2-7, with D unclear. The sample taken for sequencing was peripheral blood. The receptor was derived from a woman aged 55 to 70 with active or convalescent COVID-19. In DNA form, the CDR3 reads TGCGCCAGCAGCCAACTAAATGGTATGAACGAGCAGTACTTC. This translates into CASSQLNGMNEQYF.